These T cell receptor beta chains were read from a single sample in a study of CD8+CD57+ T cells in acquired aplastic anemia. TCRdb ran MiXCR on the reads and lists one entry per CDR3 protein. The table includes some 200,000 distinct CDR3 sequences, about a third detected once. The sequencing sample was made of sorted CD4+, CD8+, or CD8+CD57+ T cells (not recorded which) from PBMCs. All receptors derive from a human donor in good health, serving as a control. Each CDR3 is given with its conserved first and last residue. D genes are given only for firm matches. The listing skips clone size in some rows; elsewhere it reads once, few, many or a size class.

10 TRBJ2-1 TRBD1 TRBV20-1 many CSARRDRLFF TGCAGTGCTAGAAGGGACAGGCTGTTCTTC
13 TRBJ2-3 - TRBV24-1 many CATSEALTDTQYF TGTGCCACCAGTGAGGCCCTCACAGATACGCAGTATTTT
13 TRBJ2-1 TRBD2 TRBV7-9 - CASSLGLANEQFF TGTGCCAGCAGCTTAGGACTAGCCAATGAGCAGTTCTTC
16 TRBJ2-6 - TRBV9 once CASNLPGFAGANVLTF TGTGCCAGCAATCTCCCCGGGTTTGCTGGGGCCAACGTCCTGACTTTC
16 TRBJ1-2 TRBD1 TRBV4-2 - CASSQELLTGDYGYTF TGTGCCAGCAGCCAAGAGCTACTTACAGGGGACTATGGCTACACCTTC
13 TRBJ1-1 TRBD1 TRBV7-9 - CARSLEDRPYAFF TGTGCCCGCAGCTTAGAGGACAGGCCGTACGCTTTCTTT
17 TRBJ2-7 TRBD1 TRBV20-1 many CSARSGWTGGYSYEQYF TGCAGTGCTAGAAGCGGGTGGACAGGGGGATACTCCTACGAGCAGTACTTC
11 TRBJ2-1 - TRBV12-5 few CASGDYNEQFF TGTGCTAGTGGTGACTACAATGAGCAGTTCTTC
14 TRBJ1-3 - TRBV2 many CASSAPLPGNTIYF TGTGCCAGCAGTGCACCTCTGCCTGGAAACACCATATATTTT
14 TRBJ1-4 - TRBV7-8 many CASSPGPVSEKLFF TGTGCCAGCAGCCCAGGCCCCGTTAGCGAAAAACTGTTTTTT
15 TRBJ2-1 TRBD2 TRBV25-1 - CASTRSGSSYNDQFF TGTGCCAGCACGCGTAGCGGGAGCTCCTACAATGACCAGTTCTTC
15 TRBJ1-5 TRBD1 TRBV5-1 - CASTLGTGVNQPQHF TGCGCCAGCACCTTGGGGACAGGGGTCAATCAGCCCCAGCATTTT
12 TRBJ1-2 - TRBV15 many CATSKRADGYTF TGTGCCACCAGCAAAAGGGCTGATGGCTACACCTTC
12 TRBJ2-3 - TRBV13 many CASSSTTDTQYF TGTGCCAGCAGCTCGACCACAGATACGCAGTATTTT
17 TRBJ2-5 TRBD1 TRBV6-2/TRBV6-3 - CASSPPVRGPLQETQYF TGTGCCAGCAGCCCACCGGTTAGGGGGCCTCTCCAAGAGACCCAGTACTTC
11 TRBJ2-3 - TRBV6-1 - CASSPGDMQYF TGTGCCAGCAGCCCCGGGGATATGCAGTATTTT
17 TRBJ2-7 TRBD1 TRBV9 - CASSRGSGTAFSYEQYF TGTGCCAGCAGTAGAGGGTCCGGGACAGCCTTCTCCTACGAGCAGTACTTC
14 TRBJ2-3 - TRBV2 many CASGERASTDTQYF TGTGCCAGCGGGGAGAGGGCAAGCACAGATACGCAGTATTTT
15 TRBJ2-7 - TRBV10-2 many CASSKEGARLYEQYF TGCGCCAGCAGTAAGGAGGGGGCACGTCTTTACGAGCAGTACTTC
12 TRBJ2-5 TRBD1 TRBV29-1 few CSVGDRGQTQYF TGCAGCGTGGGGGACAGGGGCCAGACCCAGTACTTC